The T cell receptor beta chain under discussion was sequenced for a study of blood T cell repertoires in COVID-19. As for the study in general: Sites across the United States, Italy and Spain contributed samples from acute and convalescent COVID-19. Sources were T cells, B-cell-depleted T cells, or PBMCs; the material itself was cDNA or gDNA.

This clone was seen only a few times. In the authors' workflow: Amplification from reference gene primers served as the basis for estimated nucleated cell counts. The table came from immunoSEQ multiplex PCR; TCRdb's copy has only in-frame clones and leaves some out. The V and J calls and clone size are taken from that table; D and trimming were inferred from the DNA. This table holds approximately 80,000 clones, around 78% found once. Trimming took off 7 bases at V and 8 bases at J, with 11 bases between the two ends. The CDR3 is made up of 12 amino acids. Germline assignment: CDR1 LNHDA and CDR2 SQIVND (reference sequence).

The TCR was taken from a human donor in a cohort sampled during active COVID-19. The sample was peripheral blood. The chain joins TRBV19 to TRBJ2-2; a weak D match, TRBD2 (6 bases). CDR3 sequence reads: CASMGGMGELFF. The CDR3 DNA is TGTGCCAGTATGGGGGGTATGGGGGAGCTGTTTTTT.